This passage covers 30 T cell receptor beta chains from one sample sequenced in a study of blood T cells in healthy people across ages. A second 7 to 11 cycle PCR used barcoded and J-beta primers. Using its own MiXCR run on the 5' RACE reads, TCRdb lists one record per CDR3 protein. The sample shows 1.4 million to 1.5 million distinct CDR3 sequences, around two fifths of them seen only once. Material for sequencing was blood. These receptors were taken from a woman aged 18-35 years in good health.

This chain uses TRBV9 with TRBJ1-2; D is unclear. V lost 0 bases and J lost 8, with 14 bases in between. Germline CDR1 reads SGDLS; CDR2 reads YYNGEE. This CDR3 comprises 14 residues. CDR3 sequence reads: CASSVAGRVEGYTF. The DNA for the CDR3 is TGTGCCAGCAGCGTAGCAGGACGGGTGGAGGGCTACACCTTC.

The chain links TRBV7-9 to TRBJ2-3; D is ambiguous. Germline CDR1 and CDR2: SEHNR and FQNEAQ (reference sequence). V was cut by 10 bases and J by 1 base, with 9 bases left in between. The CDR3 runs to 12 residues. The CDR3 coding sequence is TGTGCCATTAACTGGGGCACAGATACGCAGTATTTT. As protein: CAINWGTDTQYF.

This clonotype showed up just a few times. The chain combines TRBV6-1 with TRBJ2-3; TRBD2 matches at 9 bases. The CDR3 loop spans 17 amino acids. Germline CDR1 reads MNHNS; CDR2 reads SASEGT. The ends lost 5 bases at V and 6 bases at J; junction bases unmatched: 15. The CDR3 region is CASSRRESSGSRDTQYF. CDR3 in DNA: TGTGCCAGCAGTCGGCGCGAAAGTAGCGGGAGCCGGGATACGCAGTATTTT.

V usage is TRBV29-1 and J usage is TRBJ1-2, with D hard to call. Trimming stripped 2 bases from V and 3 bases from J, with 10 bases between. This CDR3 comprises 13 residues. Germline CDR1 is SQVTM and CDR2 is ANQGSEA. CDR3 sequence reads: CSVEPRWDYGYTF. In DNA, the CDR3 is TGCAGCGTTGAACCGCGCTGGGACTATGGCTACACCTTC.

This clonotype was recorded a few times. This sequence joins TRBV7-2 and TRBJ2-5, with D possibly matching TRBD1 (5 bases). The CDR3 is made up of 12 amino acids. V dropped 7 bases and J dropped 4 bases, with 10 bases sitting between them. From germline, CDR1 is SGHTA and CDR2 FQGNSA. CDR3 protein: CASIQGPETQYF. CDR3 bases: TGTGCCAGCATCCAGGGCCCAGAGACCCAGTACTTC. Using reference TRBV7-2 and TRBJ2-5 for the parts outside the CDR3, the full variable domain is GAGVSQSPSNKVTEKGKDVELRCDPISGHTALYWYRQSLGQGLEFLIYFQGNSAPDKSGLPSDRFSAERTGGSVSTLTIQRTQQEDSAVYLCASIQGPETQYFGPGTRLLVL.

The chain uses TRBV12-3 or TRBV12-4 and TRBJ2-7; 9 nucleotides line up with TRBD2. With the DNA end fitting TRBJ2-5 better, the J assignment may be wrong. This CDR3 has 16 residues. The CDR3 DNA is TGTGCCAGCAGCCAGGGACTAGCTTTCCGGCGGGAGACCCAGTACTTC. It specifies CASSQGLAFRRETQYF.

The rearrangement uses TRBV11-3 and TRBJ2-1, with 10 bases identical to TRBD2. Germline V lookup: CDR1 SGHNT, CDR2 YENEEA. This CDR3 comprises 17 residues. V was pared by 1 base and J by 2 bases, with 5 bases of the junction left unmatched. CDR3 sequence (DNA): TGTGCCAGCAGCTTAGCGGCTAGCGGGAGTGCCTACAATGAGCAGTTCTTC. Translating gives CASSLAASGSAYNEQFF.

This chain joins TRBV7-2 and TRBJ2-1, with 8 bases matching TRBD1. Trimming at V came to 3 bases and at J to 9 bases, leaving 7 bases not matched to a gene. The CDR3 is made up of 14 amino acids. Germline CDR1 is SGHTA and CDR2 is FQGNSA. CDR3 loop: CASSFRQGLGEQFF. CDR3 sequence (DNA): TGTGCCAGCAGCTTTAGACAGGGGTTGGGTGAGCAGTTCTTC.

The chain has TRBV12-3 or TRBV12-4 and TRBJ2-1, with 7 bases fitting TRBD2. Trimming took 2 bases from V and 8 from J; bases not matched to a gene: 9. The length of the CDR3 is 15 residues. CDR3 coding DNA: TGTGCCAGCAGTTTATTCGCGGGGGTGGCACATGAGCAGTTCTTC. Protein sequence: CASSLFAGVAHEQFF.

The chain recombines TRBV5-6 with TRBJ1-1, with D uncertain. The CDR3 contains 12 residues. Germline CDR1 SGHDT, CDR2 YYEEEE. The V end lost 2 bases, the J end lost 6 bases, and 8 bases lay between the germline ends. CDR3 residues: CASSFRKSEAFF. In nucleotides, the CDR3 is TGTGCCAGCAGCTTCCGAAAATCTGAAGCTTTCTTT.

This clonotype was observed a handful of times. The rearrangement links TRBV4-2 to TRBJ2-7, with TRBD2 matching over 11 bases. Trimming cost V 3 bases and J 3 bases; bases outside gene matches: 7. This CDR3 is built from 16 residues. CDR1 LGHNA and CDR2 YNFKEQ come from the germline V gene. The CDR3 nucleotides are TGTGCCAGCAGCCAGGGCAAGACTAGCGGGAACTACGAGCAGTACTTC. Residues: CASSQGKTSGNYEQYF.

This chain uses TRBV7-9 with TRBJ2-7; D is unclear. The germline gives CDR1 SEHNR, CDR2 FQNEAQ (reference sequence). V was clipped by 4 bases and J by 0 bases, with 13 bases between them. The CDR3 spans 15 residues. CDR3: CASSSGASVSYEQYF. The CDR3 DNA is TGTGCCAGCAGCTCAGGAGCGAGCGTCTCCTACGAGCAGTACTTC.

V gene TRBV28 combines with J gene TRBJ2-1; D gene ambiguous. The germline CDR1 and CDR2 sequences are MDHEN and SYDVKM. Trimming removed 8 bases from V and 0 bases from J, with 11 bases in between. The CDR3 runs to 14 residues. This CDR3 is CASGILSSYNEQFF. The DNA for the CDR3 is TGTGCCAGCGGTATACTGAGCTCCTACAATGAGCAGTTCTTC.

The chain carries TRBV13 and TRBJ2-1, with D possibly matching TRBD1 (5 bases). The J call may be incorrect, as the DNA end agrees better with TRBJ2-7. CDR3 length: 16 amino acids. Germline CDR1 reads PRHDT; CDR2 reads FYEKMQ (reference sequence). The CDR3 is CASSLGQGSSYNEQYF. The CDR3 DNA reads TGTGCCAGCAGCTTAGGGCAGGGTAGTTCCTACAATGAGCAGTACTTC.

The chain combines TRBV6-5 with TRBJ2-7; 8 bases agree with TRBD1. From germline, CDR1 is MNHEY and CDR2 SVGAGI. The V segment lost 6 bases and the J segment 6 bases; nucleotides outside the gene matches: 13. The CDR3 totals 15 residues. This CDR3 reads CASRGAGQGYSEQYF. CDR3 coding DNA: TGTGCCAGCAGAGGTGCAGGACAGGGTTATAGCGAGCAGTACTTC.

The V gene is TRBV7-2, the J gene TRBJ1-3; 7 bases align to TRBD1. Germline CDR1 and CDR2: SGHTA and FQGNSA. J gave up 0 bases and V 4 bases, and 6 bases lay outside the gene matches. This CDR3 comprises 16 residues. The DNA for the CDR3 is TGTGCCAGCAGCTCGAGTACAGGGGTCTCTGGAAACACCATATATTTT. Its protein is CASSSSTGVSGNTIYF.

Only a few counts were recorded for this clonotype. V is TRBV10-2 and J is TRBJ2-7; D not certain. This CDR3 has 14 amino acids. Germline CDR1 reads WSHSY; CDR2 reads SAAADI. V was shortened by 8 bases and J by 0 bases, with 14 bases between the two germline ends. CDR3 residues: CASPDLCPSYEQYF. The CDR3 DNA reads as TGCGCCAGCCCTGACCTTTGCCCCTCCTACGAGCAGTACTTC.

Regarding this clonotype: An end of the junction differs from the germline gene, which may be a read error. The genes are TRBV6-1 and TRBJ2-3; D possibly matches TRBD1 or TRBD2 (6 bases each). Germline V gene data show CDR1 as MNHNS and CDR2 as SASEGT. This CDR3 is built from 14 residues. CDR3 sequence reads: CAGRRGAGTDTQYF. The CDR3 DNA is TGTGCCGGCAGAAGGGGGGCCGGCACAGATACGCAGTATTTT.

In this sample, this clonotype turned up once. The chain combines TRBV5-1 with TRBJ2-7; 8 positions agree with TRBD2. The germline V gene has CDR1 SGHRS and CDR2 YFSETQ. J was trimmed by 3 bases and V by 1 base; bases with no gene match: 6. The CDR3 is made up of 15 amino acids. DNA for the CDR3: TGCGCCAGCAGCTTGTCGGGACTAGAGAGCTACGAGCAGTACTTC. Protein product: CASSLSGLESYEQYF.

On this clonotype itself: One end of the junction varies from germline; a read error may be responsible. CDR3 in DNA: TGTGCCAGCAGTCTCTTGCCTCCCACAGATGCGCAGTATTTT. Translating it yields CASSLLPPTDAQYF. The rearrangement links TRBV6-5 to TRBJ2-3; D is undetermined. CDR1 and CDR2 from the germline V gene are MNHEY and SVGAGI. The CDR3 consists of 14 residues.

The genes are TRBV20-1 and TRBJ1-1; TRBD1 matches 8 bases. The length of the CDR3 is 12 residues. Germline CDR1 and CDR2: DFQATT and SNEGSKA (reference sequence). The junction had 6 bases not matched to a gene; V was cut back by 1 base and J by 11 bases. The CDR3 region has the DNA TGCAGTGCTAGAGTTGGACAGGGAGATGCTTTCTTT. It specifies CSARVGQGDAFF.

The V and J genes are TRBV3-1 and TRBJ1-3; D gene unclear. The CDR3 extends over 15 amino acids. Trimming cost V 0 bases and J 1 base, with 7 bases left between them. Germline V gene sequence: CDR1 LGHDT, CDR2 YNNKEL (reference sequence). In nucleotides, the CDR3 is TGTGCCAGCAGCCAAGAGCAGAATTCTGGAAACACCATATATTTT. This sequence encodes CASSQEQNSGNTIYF.

This chain joins TRBV4-2 and TRBJ2-1, with D possibly TRBD2 on 7 matching bases. CDR3 size: 15 residues. Trimming left V 5 bases short and J 10 bases short, with 21 bases between. Germline V gene lookup returns CDR1 LGHNA and CDR2 YNFKEQ. The CDR3 reads CASSERTDRGAEQFF. The CDR3 DNA sequence: TGTGCCAGCAGCGAACGGACAGACCGGGGGGCCGAGCAGTTCTTC.

This clonotype was observed a few times. V is TRBV27 and J is TRBJ1-2; TRBD1 might be the D (6 bases). This CDR3 has 12 amino acids. V lost 9 bases to trimming and J lost 4 bases, with 12 bases between them. CDR1 MNHEY and CDR2 SMNVEV come from the germline V gene (reference sequence). The CDR3 DNA follows: TGTGCCAGTGTTGCACAGGGCTATGGCTACACCTTC. Translation gives CASVAQGYGYTF.

The sample holds a few counts of this clonotype. The CDR3 is CASSQDYNSPLHF. CDR3 nucleotides: TGTGCCAGCAGCCAAGATTATAATTCACCCCTCCACTTT. J is TRBJ1-6 and V is TRBV4-2, with no clear D. Germline V gene data show CDR1 as LGHNA and CDR2 as YNFKEQ. V shed 0 bases and J shed 4 bases, with 1 base lying between them. The CDR3 sequence is 13 residues long.

The sample holds a few counts of this clonotype. V and J are TRBV18 and TRBJ1-2; tentative D call: TRBD1 (5 bases). Germline V lookup: CDR1 KGHSH, CDR2 LQKENI. V shed 1 base and J shed 4 bases, with 16 bases lying between them. The CDR3 spans 16 residues. The DNA for the CDR3 is TGTGCCAGCTCACCACGCGATGGGGTGAGGGGCTATGGCTACACCTTC. Encoded protein: CASSPRDGVRGYGYTF.

The chain employs TRBV29-1 and TRBJ1-1, with 7 bases fitting TRBD1. This CDR3 comprises 14 residues. The V and J ends lost 3 bases and 4 bases, in that order; junction bases with no gene match: 8. CDR1 SQVTM and CDR2 ANQGSEA come from the germline V gene. The CDR3 sequence: CSVDGRGLATEAFF. The CDR3 DNA reads TGCAGCGTTGACGGCAGGGGGTTAGCCACTGAAGCTTTCTTT.

The chain couples TRBV20-1 to TRBJ1-6; D uncertain. Germline V gives CDR1 DFQATT, CDR2 SNEGSKA (reference sequence). V gave up 4 bases and J gave up 0 bases, with 7 bases separating them. This CDR3 comprises 14 residues. This CDR3 reads CSATILSYNSPLHF. The DNA for the CDR3 is TGCAGTGCTACAATCCTCTCCTATAATTCACCCCTCCACTTT.

In this sample, this clonotype turned up a few times. The chain couples TRBV27 to TRBJ1-2; no clear D. The CDR3 has 14 amino acids. V was cut by 7 bases and J by 5 bases, with 17 bases left in between. Germline V gene data show CDR1 as MNHEY and CDR2 as SMNVEV (reference sequence). The CDR3 sequence: CASKAIGVQYGYTF. CDR3 DNA: TGTGCCAGCAAGGCAATCGGGGTTCAATATGGCTACACCTTC.

V and J are TRBV6-5 and TRBJ2-5; D unclear. This CDR3 has 14 amino acids. The germline V gene encodes CDR1 MNHEY and CDR2 SVGAGI. Deletions cut 0 bases from V and 11 bases from J, with 16 bases between. Here the CDR3 reads CASSYSRHHNEQYF. CDR3 in DNA: TGTGCCAGCAGTTACTCGAGGCACCACAATGAGCAGTACTTC.